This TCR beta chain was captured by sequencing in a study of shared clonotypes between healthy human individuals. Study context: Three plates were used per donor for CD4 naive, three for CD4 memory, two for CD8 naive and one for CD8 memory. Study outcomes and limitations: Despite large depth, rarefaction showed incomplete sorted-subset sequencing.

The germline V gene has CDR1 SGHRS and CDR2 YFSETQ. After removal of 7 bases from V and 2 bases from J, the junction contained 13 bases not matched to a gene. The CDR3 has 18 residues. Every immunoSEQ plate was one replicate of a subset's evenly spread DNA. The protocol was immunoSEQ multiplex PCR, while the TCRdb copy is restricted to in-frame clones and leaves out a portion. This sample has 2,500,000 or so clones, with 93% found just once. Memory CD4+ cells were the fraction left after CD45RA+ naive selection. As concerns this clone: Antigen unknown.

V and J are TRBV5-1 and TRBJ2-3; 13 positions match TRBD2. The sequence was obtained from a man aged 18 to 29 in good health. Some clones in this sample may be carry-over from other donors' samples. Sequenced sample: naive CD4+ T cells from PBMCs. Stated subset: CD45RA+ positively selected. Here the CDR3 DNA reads TGCGCCAGCGGGACGGGACTAGCGGGACCCAGATACACAGATACGCAGTATTTT. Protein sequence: CASGTGLAGPRYTDTQYF.